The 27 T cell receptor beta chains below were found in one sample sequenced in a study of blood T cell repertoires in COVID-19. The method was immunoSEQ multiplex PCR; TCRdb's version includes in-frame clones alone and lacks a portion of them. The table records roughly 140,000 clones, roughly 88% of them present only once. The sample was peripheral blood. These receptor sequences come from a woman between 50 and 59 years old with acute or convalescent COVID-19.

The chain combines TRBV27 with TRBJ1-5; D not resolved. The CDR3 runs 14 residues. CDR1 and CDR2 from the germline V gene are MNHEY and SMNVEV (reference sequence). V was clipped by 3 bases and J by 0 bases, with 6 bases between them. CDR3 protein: CASSFGHSNQPQHF. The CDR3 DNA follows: TGTGCCAGCAGTTTTGGCCATAGCAATCAGCCCCAGCATTTT.

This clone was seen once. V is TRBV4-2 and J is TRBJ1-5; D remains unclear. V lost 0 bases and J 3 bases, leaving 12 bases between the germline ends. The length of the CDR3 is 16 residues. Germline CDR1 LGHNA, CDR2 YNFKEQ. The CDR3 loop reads CASSQDVTIDNQPQHF. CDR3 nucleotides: TGTGCCAGCAGCCAAGATGTGACTATTGACAATCAGCCCCAGCATTTT.

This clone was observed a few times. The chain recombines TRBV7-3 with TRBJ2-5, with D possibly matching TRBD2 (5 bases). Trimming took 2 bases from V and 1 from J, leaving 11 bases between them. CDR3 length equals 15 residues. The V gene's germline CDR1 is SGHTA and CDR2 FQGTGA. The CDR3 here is CASSLAGVPQETQYF. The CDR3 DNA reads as TGTGCCAGCAGCTTAGCCGGGGTGCCCCAAGAGACCCAGTACTTC.

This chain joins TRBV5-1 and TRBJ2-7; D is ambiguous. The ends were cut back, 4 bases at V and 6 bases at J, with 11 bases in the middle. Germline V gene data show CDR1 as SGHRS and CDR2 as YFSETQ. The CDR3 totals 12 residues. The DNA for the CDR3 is TGCGCCAGCAGCCCAGGTATGGTCGAGCAGTACTTC. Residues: CASSPGMVEQYF.

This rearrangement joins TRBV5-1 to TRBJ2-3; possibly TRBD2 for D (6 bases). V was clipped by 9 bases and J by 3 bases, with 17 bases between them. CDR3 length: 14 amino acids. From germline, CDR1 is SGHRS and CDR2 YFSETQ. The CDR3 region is CAIMGTRGTDTQYF. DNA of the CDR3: TGCGCCATCATGGGTACCCGGGGGACAGATACGCAGTATTTT. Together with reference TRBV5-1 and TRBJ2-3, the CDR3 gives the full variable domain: KAGVTQTPRYLIKTRGQQVTLSCSPISGHRSVSWYQQTPGQGLQFLFEYFSETQRNKGNFPGRFSGRQFSNSRSEMNVSTLELGDSALYLCAIMGTRGTDTQYFGPGTRLTVL.

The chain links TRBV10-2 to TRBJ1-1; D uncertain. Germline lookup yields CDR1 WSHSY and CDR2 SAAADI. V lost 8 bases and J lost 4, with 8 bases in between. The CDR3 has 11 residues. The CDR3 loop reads CASGWSTEAFF. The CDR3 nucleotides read TGCGCCAGCGGATGGAGCACTGAAGCTTTCTTT.

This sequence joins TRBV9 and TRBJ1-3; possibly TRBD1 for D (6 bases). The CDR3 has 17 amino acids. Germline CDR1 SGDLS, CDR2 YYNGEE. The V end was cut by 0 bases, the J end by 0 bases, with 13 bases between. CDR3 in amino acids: CASSVVGGPSSGNTIYF. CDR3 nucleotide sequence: TGTGCCAGCAGCGTAGTTGGGGGCCCTAGCTCTGGAAACACCATATATTTT.

The CDR3 region has the DNA TGTGCCAGCAGTTTCGGTTCAGGGGGCAGCCTCTATGGCTACACCTTC. This encodes CASSFGSGGSLYGYTF. The rearrangement joins TRBV27 to TRBJ1-2, with TRBD1 identical over 8 bases. The germline CDR1 and CDR2 sequences are MNHEY and SMNVEV (reference sequence). The CDR3 extends over 16 amino acids. V dropped 3 bases and J dropped 4; count of bases not matched to a gene: 10.

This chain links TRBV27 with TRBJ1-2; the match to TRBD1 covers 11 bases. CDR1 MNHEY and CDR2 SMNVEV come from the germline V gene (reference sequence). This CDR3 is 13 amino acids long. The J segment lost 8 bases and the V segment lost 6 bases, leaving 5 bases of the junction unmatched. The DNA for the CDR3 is TGTGCCAGCAGGCAGGACAGGGGGCGAGGCTACACCTTC. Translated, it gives CASRQDRGRGYTF.

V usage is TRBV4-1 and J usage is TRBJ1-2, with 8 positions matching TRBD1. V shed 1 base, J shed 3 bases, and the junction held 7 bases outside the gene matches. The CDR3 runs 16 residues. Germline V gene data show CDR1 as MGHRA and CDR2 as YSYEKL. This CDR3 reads CASSQGLQGVDYGYTF. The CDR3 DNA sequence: TGCGCCAGCAGCCAAGGGTTACAGGGGGTAGACTATGGCTACACCTTC.

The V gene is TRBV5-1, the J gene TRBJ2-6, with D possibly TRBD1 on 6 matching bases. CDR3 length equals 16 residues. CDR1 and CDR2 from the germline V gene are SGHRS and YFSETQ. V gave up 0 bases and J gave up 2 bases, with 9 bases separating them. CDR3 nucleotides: TGCGCCAGCAGCTTGGACAGGGTAACTGGGGCCAACGTCCTGACTTTC. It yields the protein CASSLDRVTGANVLTF. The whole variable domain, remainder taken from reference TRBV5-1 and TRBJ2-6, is KAGVTQTPRYLIKTRGQQVTLSCSPISGHRSVSWYQQTPGQGLQFLFEYFSETQRNKGNFPGRFSGRQFSNSRSEMNVSTLELGDSALYLCASSLDRVTGANVLTFGAGSRLTVL.

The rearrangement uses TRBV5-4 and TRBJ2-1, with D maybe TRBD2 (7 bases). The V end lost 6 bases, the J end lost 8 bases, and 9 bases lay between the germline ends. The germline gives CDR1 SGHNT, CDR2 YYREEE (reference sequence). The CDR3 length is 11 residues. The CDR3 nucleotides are TGTGCCAGCACGGGGGGCTATGAGCAGTTCTTC. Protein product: CASTGGYEQFF.

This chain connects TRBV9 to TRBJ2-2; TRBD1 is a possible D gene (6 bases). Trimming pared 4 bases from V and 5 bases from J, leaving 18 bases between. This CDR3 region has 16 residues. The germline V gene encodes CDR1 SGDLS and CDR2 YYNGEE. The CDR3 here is CASSPGWTAMTGELFF. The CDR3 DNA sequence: TGTGCCAGCAGCCCAGGGTGGACAGCAATGACCGGGGAGCTGTTTTTT.

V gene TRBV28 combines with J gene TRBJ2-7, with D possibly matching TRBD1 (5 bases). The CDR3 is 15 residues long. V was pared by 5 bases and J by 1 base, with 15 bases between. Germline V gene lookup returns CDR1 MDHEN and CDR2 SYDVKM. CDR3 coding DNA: TGTGCCAGCAGTCCCCCCGGCAGGGCATCCTACGAGCAGTACTTC. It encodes CASSPPGRASYEQYF.

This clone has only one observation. In DNA, the CDR3 is TGCGCCAGCAGCTTGGCTCAGATCGCTTACTATGGCTACACCTTC. Translation gives CASSLAQIAYYGYTF. The chain couples TRBV5-1 to TRBJ1-2; no definite D call. Trimming stripped 0 bases from V and 3 bases from J, with 12 bases between. The CDR3 contains 15 residues. Germline V CDR1 and CDR2: SGHRS, YFSETQ.

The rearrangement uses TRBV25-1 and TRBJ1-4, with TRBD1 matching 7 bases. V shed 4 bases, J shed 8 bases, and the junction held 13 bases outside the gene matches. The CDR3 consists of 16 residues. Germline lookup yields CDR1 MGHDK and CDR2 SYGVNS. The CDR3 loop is CASSARQTGKVEKLFF. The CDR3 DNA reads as TGTGCCAGCAGTGCACGTCAGACAGGGAAGGTCGAAAAACTGTTTTTT.

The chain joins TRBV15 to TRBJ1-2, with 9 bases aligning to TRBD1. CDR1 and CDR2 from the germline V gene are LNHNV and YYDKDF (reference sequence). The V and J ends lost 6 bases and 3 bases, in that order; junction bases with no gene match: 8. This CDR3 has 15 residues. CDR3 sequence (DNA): TGTGCCACCAGAGGGGACAGGGAGGCGGACTATGGCTACACCTTC. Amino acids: CATRGDREADYGYTF.

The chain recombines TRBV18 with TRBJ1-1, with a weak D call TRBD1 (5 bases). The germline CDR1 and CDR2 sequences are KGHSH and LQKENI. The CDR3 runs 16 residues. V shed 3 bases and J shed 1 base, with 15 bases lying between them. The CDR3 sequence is CASSPVTENGNTEAFF. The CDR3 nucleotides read TGTGCCAGCTCACCCGTGACAGAAAATGGGAACACTGAAGCTTTCTTT.

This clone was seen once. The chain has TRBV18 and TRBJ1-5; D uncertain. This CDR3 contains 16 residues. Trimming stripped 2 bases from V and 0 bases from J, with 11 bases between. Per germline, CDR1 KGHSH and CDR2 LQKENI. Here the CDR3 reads CASSPTDRSSNQPQHF. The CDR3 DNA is TGTGCCAGCTCACCAACTGACCGGAGTAGCAATCAGCCCCAGCATTTT.

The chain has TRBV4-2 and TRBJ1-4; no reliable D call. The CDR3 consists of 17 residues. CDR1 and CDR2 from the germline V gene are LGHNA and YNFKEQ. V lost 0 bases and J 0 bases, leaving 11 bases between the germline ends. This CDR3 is CASSQDVSTATNEKLFF. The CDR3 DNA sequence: TGTGCCAGCAGCCAAGACGTCAGTACAGCAACTAATGAAAAACTGTTTTTT.

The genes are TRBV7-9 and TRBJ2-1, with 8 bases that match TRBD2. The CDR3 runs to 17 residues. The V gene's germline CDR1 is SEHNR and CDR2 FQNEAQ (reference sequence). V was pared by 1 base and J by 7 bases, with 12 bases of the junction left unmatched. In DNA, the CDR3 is TGTGCCAGCAGCTTAGAAGGGGGTCTAGCGGGCTTTAATGAGCAGTTCTTC. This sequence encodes CASSLEGGLAGFNEQFF. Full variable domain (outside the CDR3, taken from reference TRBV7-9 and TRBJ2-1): DTGVSQNPRHKITKRGQNVTFRCDPISEHNRLYWYRQTLGQGPEFLTYFQNEAQLEKSRLLSDRFSAERPKGSFSTLEIQRTEQGDSAMYLCASSLEGGLAGFNEQFFGPGTRLTVL.

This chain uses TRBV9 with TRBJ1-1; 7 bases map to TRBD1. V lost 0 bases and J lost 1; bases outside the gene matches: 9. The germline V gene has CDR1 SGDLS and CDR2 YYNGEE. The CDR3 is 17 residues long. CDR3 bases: TGTGCCAGCAGCGTAGTGGGGGGACAGATGGCGAACACTGAAGCTTTCTTT. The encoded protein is CASSVVGGQMANTEAFF.

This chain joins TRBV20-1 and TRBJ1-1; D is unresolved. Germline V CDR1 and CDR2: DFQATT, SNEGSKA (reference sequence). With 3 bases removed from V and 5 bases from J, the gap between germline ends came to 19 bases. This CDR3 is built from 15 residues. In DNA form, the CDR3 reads TGCAGTGCTAGTCCCCGAGGAGGGAGGGTGACTGAAGCTTTCTTT. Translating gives CSASPRGGRVTEAFF.

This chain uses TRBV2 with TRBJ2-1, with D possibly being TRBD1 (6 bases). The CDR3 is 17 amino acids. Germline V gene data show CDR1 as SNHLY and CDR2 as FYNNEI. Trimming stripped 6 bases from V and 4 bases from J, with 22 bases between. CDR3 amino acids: CASRFRDNPLPYNEQFF. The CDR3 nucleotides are TGTGCCAGCAGGTTCCGGGACAACCCTTTACCTTACAATGAGCAGTTCTTC.

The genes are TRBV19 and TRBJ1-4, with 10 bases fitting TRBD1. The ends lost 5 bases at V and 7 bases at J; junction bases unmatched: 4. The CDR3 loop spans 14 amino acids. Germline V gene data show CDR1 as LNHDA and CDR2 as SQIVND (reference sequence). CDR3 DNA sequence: TGTGCCAGTAGTCTGGGACAGGGGTTTGAAAAACTGTTTTTT. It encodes CASSLGQGFEKLFF.

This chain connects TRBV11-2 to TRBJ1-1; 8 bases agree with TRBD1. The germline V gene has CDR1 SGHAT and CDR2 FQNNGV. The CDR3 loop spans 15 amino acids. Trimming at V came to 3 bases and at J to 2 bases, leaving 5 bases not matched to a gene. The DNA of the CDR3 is TGTGCCAGCAGCTTGATGGGACAGGCCAACACTGAAGCTTTCTTT. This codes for CASSLMGQANTEAFF. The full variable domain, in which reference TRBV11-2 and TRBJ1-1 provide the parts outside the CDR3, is EAGVAQSPRYKIIEKRQSVAFWCNPISGHATLYWYQQILGQGPKLLIQFQNNGVVDDSQLPKDRFSAERLKGVDSTLKIQPAKLEDSAVYLCASSLMGQANTEAFFGQGTRLTVV.

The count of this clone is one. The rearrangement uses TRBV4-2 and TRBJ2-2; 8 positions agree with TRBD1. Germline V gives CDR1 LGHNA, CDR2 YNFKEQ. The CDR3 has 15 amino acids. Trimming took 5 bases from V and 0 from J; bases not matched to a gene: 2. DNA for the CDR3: TGTGCCAGCAGCTCACAGGGGGCGAACACCGGGGAGCTGTTTTTT. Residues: CASSSQGANTGELFF.